This T cell receptor beta chain appears in the sequencing data of a study of naive and memory T cell subsets. About this clonotype itself: Its matching antigen is unknown. A read error may produce the germline difference seen at one junction end.

CDR1 is KGHSH and CDR2 is LQKENI in the germline V gene. The CDR3 has 14 amino acids. An equimolar mix of two oligonucleotides served as the beta constant-region primer for TRBC1 and TRBC2. Four rounds of PCR amplified the ligated cDNA using nested alpha and beta constant-region primers plus SP2. TCRdb re-analysed the UMI-ligation and nested PCR reads in MiXCR, keeping a single row per CDR3 protein. The data contain roughly 92,000 distinct CDR3 sequences, approximately 10% of them singletons. Four subsets defined by CD45RA and CD27 were sorted after CD3, CD4, CD8 and live/dead staining. Overall study findings and caveats: Especially in CD8 cells, naive repertoires contained a few larger clonotypes, possibly CD45RA-re-expressing memory cells.

The J gene is TRBJ2-1, the V gene TRBV18; D possibly corresponds to TRBD2 (6 bases). This clonotype was obtained from a human donor in good health. Specimen: naive CD4+ T cells from blood. CDR3 in DNA: TGTGTCAGCTCACCCGGGACTTCTAACAATGAGCAGTTCTTC. Protein product: CVSSPGTSNNEQFF.